This T cell receptor (beta chain) appears in the sequencing data of a study of PD-1 blockade in classical Hodgkin lymphoma. Overall study findings and caveats: According to reports, newly diagnosed patients had lower baseline TCR diversity than healthy donors, and relapsed/refractory patients had lower baseline TCR diversity still. Whoever responded completely had baseline diversity much like that seen in newly diagnosed patients.

Patients all relapsed after autologous stem cell transplantation, and there was variation in brentuximab vedotin exposure. The V gene end was trimmed by 3 bases and the J gene end by 1 base; junction bases not matched to a gene: 2. The germline V gene encodes CDR1 MNHNS and CDR2 SASEGT. This CDR3 contains 14 residues. Of note for this clone: What it binds is unknown.

This table comes from immunoSEQ multiplex PCR, and its TCRdb copy is limited to in-frame clones, with some not included. The data show about 58,000 clones, 75% to 95% seen once. The V and J genes are TRBV6-1 and TRBJ1-2; 7 bases line up with TRBD1. Sequencing used peripheral blood mononuclear cells (PBMCs), obtained before the second cycle of nivolumab. This clonotype was sampled from a human donor with classical Hodgkin lymphoma. The CDR3 region is CASSEGTDNYGYTF. The DNA for the CDR3 is TGTGCCAGCAGTGAGGGGACAGATAACTATGGCTACACCTTC.